The 24 T cell receptor beta chains listed next were all sequenced from one sample in a study of cytomegalovirus exposure and HLA in healthy donors (dated by TCRdb to the late 2010s). Receptor amplification or capture employed the immunoSEQ multiplex PCR assay. A mixture of 60 forward primers for TCR Vbeta segments and 13 reverse primers for TCR Jbeta segments was used in the multiplex PCR. TCRdb stores this immuneACCESS table with in-frame sequences only. Part of the clones is absent; in the studies checked, under half of the shortfall reflects unresolved V genes, and no reason is known for the rest. Here the sample has about 130,000 clones; over 65% occur a single time. Around 18% of the sample goes to the ten largest clones. The source material was PBMCs. Receptor source: a man younger than 35 in good health and CMV-seropositive.

This chain links TRBV7-8 with TRBJ1-2; D is ambiguous. The germline CDR1 and CDR2 sequences are SGHVS and FQNEAQ. V dropped 7 bases and J dropped 7 bases, with 22 bases sitting between them. The CDR3 extends over 15 amino acids. CDR3 in DNA: TGTGCCAGCACCACGAGGCAGCTGCTTACTTCTGGCTACACCTTC. It is translated as CASTTRQLLTSGYTF.

This chain links TRBV11-1 with TRBJ2-7, with a tentative D call TRBD2 (5 bases). V was shortened by 8 bases and J by 5 bases, with 16 bases between the two germline ends. CDR1 is SGHAT and CDR2 is FQDESV in the germline V gene (reference sequence). There are 13 residues in the CDR3. For the CDR3, the DNA is TGTGCCAGCGGACTCGGGGTTATGAACGAGCAGTACTTC. Translating gives CASGLGVMNEQYF.

This chain joins TRBV7-2 and TRBJ2-1, with D unclear. The length of the CDR3 is 11 residues. CDR1 SGHTA and CDR2 FQGNSA come from the germline V gene. V was cut by 3 bases and J by 9 bases, with 6 bases left in between. The CDR3 reads CASSLRGEQFF. CDR3 DNA: TGTGCCAGCAGCTTGAGAGGTGAGCAGTTCTTC.

V is TRBV9 and J is TRBJ1-3; D is uncertain. The CDR3 contains 14 residues. V lost 1 base and J lost 0, with 5 bases in between. Per germline, CDR1 SGDLS and CDR2 YYNGEE. The CDR3 loop is CASSVHSSGNTIYF. The CDR3 DNA is TGTGCCAGCAGCGTACACAGCTCTGGAAACACCATATATTTT.

The chain is built from TRBV5-6 and TRBJ2-2, with 9 positions matching TRBD1. The germline V gene has CDR1 SGHDT and CDR2 YYEEEE. CDR3 length equals 15 residues. Germline trimming cut 3 bases from V and 7 bases from J; bases unmatched to any gene: 7. The CDR3 sequence: CASSWGTGMNGELFF. CDR3 DNA sequence: TGTGCCAGCAGCTGGGGGACAGGGATGAACGGGGAGCTGTTTTTT.

This chain links TRBV6-4 with TRBJ1-1; weak D call: TRBD1 (6 bases). Germline V gene lookup returns CDR1 MRHNA and CDR2 SNTAGT. This CDR3 is built from 13 residues. Trimming shortened V by 8 bases and J by 6 bases, and 16 bases separated the two germline ends. The CDR3 coding sequence is TGTGCCAGCTCGGACGGGGGGCTGGCTGAAGCTTTCTTT. This encodes CASSDGGLAEAFF.

This chain links TRBV19 with TRBJ1-1; 7 bases map to TRBD1. The CDR3 loop spans 13 amino acids. V gave up 7 bases and J gave up 5 bases; unmatched junction bases: 7. Per germline, CDR1 LNHDA and CDR2 SQIVND (reference sequence). CDR3 protein: CASNPGTVTEAFF. The CDR3 DNA reads as TGTGCCAGTAACCCAGGGACAGTAACTGAAGCTTTCTTT.

DNA for the CDR3: TGTGCCTGGAGTGCCCCGACAGTGAACACTGAAGCTTTCTTT. Amino acids: CAWSAPTVNTEAFF. The chain links TRBV30 to TRBJ1-1; perhaps TRBD1 as D (5 bases). Trimming cost V 1 base and J 0 bases, with 9 bases left between them. CDR3 length: 14 residues. The germline CDR1 and CDR2 sequences are GTSNPN and SVGIG (reference sequence). The variable domain in full, completed from reference TRBV30 and TRBJ1-1, reads SQTIHQWPATLVQPVGSPLSLECTVEGTSNPNLYWYRQAAGRGLQLLFYSVGIGQISSEVPQNLSASRPQDRQFILSSKKLLLSDSGFYLCAWSAPTVNTEAFFGQGTRLTVV.

The chain uses TRBV5-4 and TRBJ2-7, with 12 positions matching TRBD2. This CDR3 is built from 17 residues. From germline, CDR1 is SGHNT and CDR2 YYREEE (reference sequence). V lost 0 bases to trimming and J lost 7 bases; unmatched junction nucleotides: 11. The DNA for the CDR3 is TGTGCCAGCAGCTTGGATGGACTAGCGGGGACCCCGGGGGAGCAGTACTTC. Its protein product is CASSLDGLAGTPGEQYF.

The chain couples TRBV7-2 to TRBJ2-1; D is uncertain. The CDR3 runs 13 residues. V was pared by 2 bases and J by 12 bases, with 14 bases between. CDR1 is SGHTA and CDR2 is FQGNSA in the germline V gene. In DNA, the CDR3 is TGTGCCAGCAGCTTACTGCTTCAGAACAGGCAGTTCTTC. Translated: CASSLLLQNRQFF.

This chain joins TRBV5-5 and TRBJ2-7; 7 nucleotides match TRBD1. Trimming took 3 bases from V and 1 from J; bases not matched to a gene: 10. The V gene's germline CDR1 is SGHKS and CDR2 YYEKEE (reference sequence). The CDR3 contains 16 residues. The CDR3 region is CASSYGQDLYSYEQYF. In DNA, the CDR3 is TGTGCCAGCAGCTATGGACAGGACCTGTATTCCTACGAGCAGTACTTC.

The chain carries TRBV7-9 and TRBJ2-3; D unclear. Trimming removed 6 bases at V and 5 bases at J, with 9 bases between. This CDR3 region has 12 residues. The germline V gene encodes CDR1 SEHNR and CDR2 FQNEAQ (reference sequence). In DNA form, the CDR3 reads TGTGCCAGCAGTTACATGAAAGATACGCAGTATTTT. Translated: CASSYMKDTQYF.

The chain uses TRBV29-1 and TRBJ2-7; tentatively, D is TRBD1 (6 bases). The CDR3 runs 13 residues. The V gene lost 5 bases and the J gene lost 4 bases, with 15 bases spanning the gap. In germline, CDR1 is SQVTM, CDR2 ANQGSEA. The CDR3 coding sequence is TGCAGCGTTATCACAGGGCTGGGATACGAGCAGTACTTC. Translated, it gives CSVITGLGYEQYF.

The chain employs TRBV15 and TRBJ2-2, with TRBD2 matching over 7 bases. The CDR3 loop spans 17 amino acids. Unmatched junction bases numbered 5, after V lost 0 bases and J lost 1 base. Germline V CDR1 and CDR2: LNHNV, YYDKDF (reference sequence). Here the CDR3 reads CATSRDGREMNTGELFF. The CDR3 bases are TGTGCCACCAGCAGAGATGGGCGGGAGATGAACACCGGGGAGCTGTTTTTT.

The chain joins TRBV7-9 to TRBJ1-5; D remains ambiguous. In germline, CDR1 is SEHNR, CDR2 FQNEAQ (reference sequence). Trimming removed 1 base at V and 3 bases at J, with 7 bases between. The CDR3 totals 14 residues. The CDR3 DNA reads TGTGCCAGCAGCTTAGGAGGTATCAATCAGCCCCAGCATTTT. Translating gives CASSLGGINQPQHF.

The CDR3: CASSTGLAGVWNEQFF. The CDR3 DNA sequence: TGTGCCAGTAGTACGGGACTAGCGGGGGTTTGGAATGAGCAGTTCTTC. The chain links TRBV19 to TRBJ2-1; 14 positions match TRBD2. The CDR3 runs 16 residues. J gave up 7 bases and V 4 bases, and 6 bases lay outside the gene matches. CDR1 LNHDA and CDR2 SQIVND come from the germline V gene (reference sequence).

The table lists this clone with a few counts. The chain recombines TRBV2 with TRBJ1-5; the D is unclear. Between the trimmed V and J ends, which lost 1 base and 4 bases, there was a span of 11 bases. The V gene's germline CDR1 is SNHLY and CDR2 FYNNEI. The CDR3 totals 15 residues. The CDR3 DNA reads TGTGCCAGCAGTGAAGGCGAAGTTCTGAATCAGCCCCAGCATTTT. Protein sequence: CASSEGEVLNQPQHF.

The gene calls are TRBV5-1 and TRBJ2-3; 9 bases line up with TRBD2. V dropped 0 bases and J dropped 4; count of bases not matched to a gene: 9. Germline lookup yields CDR1 SGHRS and CDR2 YFSETQ. This CDR3 spans 17 amino acids. CDR3 residues: CASSLVGTSGPSDTQYF. The CDR3, as DNA: TGCGCCAGCAGCTTGGTCGGCACTAGCGGGCCCTCAGATACGCAGTATTTT.

The V gene is TRBV19, the J gene TRBJ1-4, with D maybe TRBD1 (6 bases). The germline gives CDR1 LNHDA, CDR2 SQIVND (reference sequence). The CDR3 runs to 14 residues. Trimming pared 6 bases from V and 5 bases from J, leaving 13 bases between. The CDR3 loop is CASSSDSPNEKLFF. CDR3 in DNA: TGTGCCAGTAGCTCGGACAGCCCGAATGAAAAACTGTTTTTT.

The V call is TRBV2, the J call TRBJ1-5; D gene ambiguous. Between the trimmed V and J ends, which lost 3 bases and 7 bases, there was a span of 13 bases. The germline CDR1 and CDR2 sequences are SNHLY and FYNNEI. The CDR3 is 14 amino acids. CDR3 residues: CASSDVGVGQPQHF. The CDR3 nucleotides read TGTGCCAGCAGTGATGTCGGGGTTGGGCAGCCCCAGCATTTT.

The gene calls are TRBV25-1 and TRBJ1-4; 8 nucleotides align to TRBD1. V lost 0 bases to trimming and J lost 4 bases; unmatched junction nucleotides: 10. The germline V gene encodes CDR1 MGHDK and CDR2 SYGVNS. The CDR3 covers 18 residues. CDR3 in amino acids: CASSEYFGQGYRNEKLFF. In DNA, the CDR3 is TGTGCCAGCAGTGAATATTTTGGACAGGGATACCGTAATGAAAAACTGTTTTTT.

V is TRBV12-5 and J is TRBJ1-5; a weak D match, TRBD1 (6 bases). The V end was cut by 4 bases, the J end by 5 bases, with 12 bases between. Germline CDR1 and CDR2: LGHNT and FRNRAP. This CDR3 contains 14 residues. The CDR3 coding sequence is TGTGCTAGTGGTTCCACGACAGGTTATCAGCCCCAGCATTTT. Translated, it gives CASGSTTGYQPQHF.

The chain joins TRBV29-1 to TRBJ1-1, with TRBD1 as a possible D gene (5 bases). V lost 5 bases, J lost 4 bases, and 11 bases lay in between. The CDR3 spans 12 residues. The germline gives CDR1 SQVTM, CDR2 ANQGSEA. CDR3 region: CSVLTVGTEAFF. The CDR3 DNA is TGCAGCGTTCTGACAGTTGGCACTGAAGCTTTCTTT.

CDR3 protein: CASSLTLAGARDTQYF. The CDR3 DNA reads as TGTGCCAGCAGCTTAACCCTAGCGGGGGCCCGGGATACGCAGTATTTT. The chain recombines TRBV7-9 with TRBJ2-3; 10 nucleotides line up with TRBD2. V was pared by 2 bases and J by 6 bases, with 8 bases of the junction left unmatched. This CDR3 region has 16 residues. Germline lookup yields CDR1 SEHNR and CDR2 FQNEAQ (reference sequence).